The 19 T cell receptor beta chains in this list originate from one sample, sequenced in a study of blood T cells in healthy people across ages. The second PCR ran roughly 6 to 11 cycles with a sample-barcoded 5' primer and J-beta primers. TCRdb re-analysed the 5' RACE reads in MiXCR, keeping a single row per CDR3 protein. The sample has some 1,000,000 distinct CDR3 sequences; 20% to 25% are singletons. In addition, the sample was reused for a study of T cells of mothers and their children.

Material for sequencing was blood. These receptors were collected from a girl aged 2-9 years in good health.

This clonotype was seen more than once but under ten times. The chain carries TRBV11-1 and TRBJ2-7, with D perhaps being TRBD1 or TRBD2 (5 bases each). CDR1 is SGHAT, CDR2 FQDESV, per germline (reference sequence). This CDR3 comprises 15 residues. V was pared by 5 bases and J by 5 bases, with 19 bases between. Here the CDR3 reads CASSPTTQGPHEQYF. The CDR3 DNA reads as TGTGCCAGCAGCCCTACCACCCAGGGACCGCACGAGCAGTACTTC.

There are a few counts of this clonotype. The germline gene is not matched at one end of the junction; a read error may be the cause. This rearrangement joins TRBV7-9 to TRBJ1-2, with D possibly being TRBD1 (5 bases). The germline CDR1 and CDR2 sequences are SEHNR and FQNEAQ (reference sequence). This CDR3 contains 13 residues. CDR3 DNA: TGCGCCAGCAGAAAGGTACAGGACTATGGCTACACCTTC. Its translation: CASRKVQDYGYTF. Combining the CDR3 with reference TRBV7-9 and TRBJ1-2 gives the whole variable domain DTGVSQNPRHKITKRGQNVTFRCDPISEHNRLYWYRQTLGQGPEFLTYFQNEAQLEKSRLLSDRFSAERPKGSFSTLEIQRTEQGDSAMYLCASRKVQDYGYTFGSGTRLTVV.

The rearrangement uses TRBV20-1 and TRBJ2-5; 9 bases are a match to TRBD1. With V trimmed by 5 bases and J by 5 bases, 12 bases remained unmatched. CDR1 and CDR2 (germline): DFQATT, SNEGSKA (reference sequence). The CDR3 covers 15 residues. The CDR3, as DNA: TGCAGTGCTGAGCCGGGACAGGGTTTAAGGGAGACCCAGTACTTC. Translated: CSAEPGQGLRETQYF.

CDR3 coding DNA: TGCGCCAGCAGCAGCCTAAGGGGTCTCGAGCAGTACTTC. Encoded protein: CASSSLRGLEQYF. The chain couples TRBV4-1 to TRBJ2-5; possible D gene TRBD1, 5 bases. The end of the DNA aligns better with TRBJ2-7, so the J call may be wrong. The germline V gene encodes CDR1 MGHRA and CDR2 YSYEKL. The CDR3 consists of 13 residues.

This sequence joins TRBV20-1 and TRBJ2-7, with 9 positions matching TRBD2. The DNA end is more similar to TRBJ2-1, so the J call may be wrong. Germline values: CDR1 DFQATT, CDR2 SNEGSKA (reference sequence). CDR3 length: 14 residues. CDR3 sequence: CSAHLAGYVDEQFF. CDR3 nucleotides: TGCAGTGCCCATCTAGCGGGATACGTCGATGAGCAGTTCTTC.

This clonotype was counted between two and nine times. This sequence joins TRBV10-3 and TRBJ2-3; D uncertain. CDR1 is ENHRY, CDR2 SYGVKD, per germline. Trimming stripped 5 bases from V and 6 bases from J, with 12 bases between. This CDR3 is built from 13 residues. The CDR3 spells CAISSSRTDTQYF. The CDR3 DNA sequence: TGTGCCATCAGTAGCTCTAGGACGGATACGCAGTATTTT.

This clonotype was detected a few times. The chain uses TRBV4-3 and TRBJ1-2; D remains ambiguous. The CDR3 has 13 amino acids. Trimming stripped 6 bases from V and 8 bases from J, with 16 bases between. Germline values: CDR1 LGHNA, CDR2 YSLEER. CDR3 coding DNA: TGCGCCAGCAGTCTGGGAGCCGGTTGGGGCTACACCTTC. Amino acids: CASSLGAGWGYTF.

This chain joins TRBV5-1 and TRBJ2-5, with TRBD2 matching 7 bases. After removal of 2 bases from V and 3 bases from J, the junction contained 7 bases not matched to a gene. Germline lookup yields CDR1 SGHRS and CDR2 YFSETQ. The CDR3 runs 15 residues. The CDR3 is CASSLDFLAEETQYF. Here the CDR3 DNA reads TGCGCCAGCAGCTTAGATTTCCTAGCGGAAGAGACCCAGTACTTC.

The V call is TRBV3-1, the J call TRBJ2-1; no firm D call. Germline-derived CDR1 and CDR2 are LGHDT and YNNKEL (reference sequence). V lost 1 base to trimming and J lost 7 bases, with 11 bases between them. This CDR3 spans 14 amino acids. The CDR3 DNA reads as TGTGCCAGCAGCCAAGTAGGTTTGGGGAATGAGCAGTTCTTC. Encoded protein: CASSQVGLGNEQFF.

This clonotype was seen only a few times. V usage is TRBV12-5 and J usage is TRBJ1-2; tentative D call: TRBD1 (5 bases). The V and J ends lost 3 bases and 4 bases respectively, with 27 bases between them. Per germline, CDR1 LGHNT and CDR2 FRNRAP. The CDR3 extends over 19 amino acids. CDR3: CASGFLVETAASPPYGYTF. In nucleotides, the CDR3 is TGTGCTAGTGGTTTCTTAGTGGAGACAGCCGCTAGCCCCCCCTATGGCTACACCTTC.

The genes are TRBV4-3 and TRBJ2-5; D is possibly TRBD1 (6 bases). The CDR3 contains 17 residues. Trimming stripped 0 bases from V and 5 bases from J, with 19 bases between. Germline values: CDR1 LGHNA, CDR2 YSLEER. CDR3 region: CASSQDVDVGRGETQYF. CDR3 bases: TGCGCCAGCAGCCAAGATGTAGATGTAGGTAGGGGGGAGACCCAGTACTTC.

The chain combines TRBV2 with TRBJ2-7; D might be TRBD2 (5 bases). CDR1 SNHLY and CDR2 FYNNEI come from the germline V gene. The length of the CDR3 is 13 residues. Trimming took 7 bases from V and 4 from J, leaving 14 bases between them. The CDR3 protein is CASNDRRTYEQYF. Written as DNA, the CDR3 is TGTGCCAGCAACGACCGCAGGACTTACGAGCAGTACTTC. The full variable domain, completed using reference TRBV2 and TRBJ2-7, is EPEVTQTPSHQVTQMGQEVILRCVPISNHLYFYWYRQILGQKVEFLVSFYNNEISEKSEIFDDQFSVERPDGSNFTLKIRSTKLEDSAMYFCASNDRRTYEQYFGPGTRLTVT.

This clonotype was counted only a few times. The chain is built from TRBV6-5 and TRBJ1-1; D might be TRBD1 (6 bases). The germline gives CDR1 MNHEY, CDR2 SVGAGI. There are 12 residues in the CDR3. Between the trimmed V and J ends, which lost 6 bases and 8 bases, there was a span of 13 bases. The CDR3 region is CASSLLRGEAFF. CDR3 sequence (DNA): TGTGCCAGCAGCCTCCTCAGGGGCGAAGCTTTCTTT.

The rearrangement joins TRBV7-2 to TRBJ2-1; D gene ambiguous. CDR3 length equals 15 residues. With 11 bases removed from V and 1 base from J, the gap between germline ends came to 18 bases. In germline, CDR1 is SGHTA, CDR2 FQGNSA. CDR3 nucleotide sequence: TGTGCCGTTCGAGAGGATTATCGTTCCTACAATGAGCAGTTCTTC. Residues: CAVREDYRSYNEQFF.

This clonotype was seen just once. The V and J genes are TRBV5-6 and TRBJ2-1, with 12 positions matching TRBD2. Germline loops: CDR1 SGHDT, CDR2 YYEEEE. The length of the CDR3 is 16 residues. V lost 1 base to trimming and J lost 8 bases; unmatched junction nucleotides: 7. CDR3 sequence reads: CASSLSVTSGSYEQFF. CDR3 DNA sequence: TGTGCCAGCAGCTTGTCTGTGACTAGCGGGAGCTATGAGCAGTTCTTC.

This chain links TRBV7-2 with TRBJ2-7; the D is unclear. Trimming took 2 bases from V and 3 from J, leaving 14 bases between them. Germline CDR1 is SGHTA and CDR2 is FQGNSA. The length of the CDR3 is 15 residues. The CDR3 sequence is CASSLSGYSNYEQYF. The CDR3 DNA is TGTGCCAGCAGCTTATCCGGGTACAGTAACTACGAGCAGTACTTC.

In its sample, this clonotype was seen a few times. The chain carries TRBV7-9 and TRBJ2-5; D unclear. The germline V and J ends were trimmed by 1 base and 5 bases, with 8 bases remaining between them. This CDR3 is built from 13 residues. From germline, CDR1 is SEHNR and CDR2 FQNEAQ (reference sequence). CDR3 in DNA: TGTGCCAGCAGCTTAGAGGTGGTGGAGACCCAGTACTTC. It encodes CASSLEVVETQYF.

This clonotype was picked up a small number of times. The gene calls are TRBV6-2 or TRBV6-3 and TRBJ2-5; no clear D. The CDR3 runs to 12 residues. Trimming pared 4 bases from V and 5 bases from J, leaving 8 bases between. Germline CDR1 and CDR2: MNHEY and SVGEGT. The CDR3 reads CASSWSKETQYF. CDR3 coding DNA: TGTGCCAGCAGTTGGTCTAAGGAGACCCAGTACTTC.

This clonotype was observed a handful of times. The rearrangement joins TRBV13 to TRBJ1-2, with a possible D match to TRBD1 (6 bases). The CDR3 spans 15 residues. V was clipped by 8 bases and J by 2 bases, with 18 bases between them. Germline CDR1 reads PRHDT; CDR2 reads FYEKMQ (reference sequence). CDR3 amino acids: CASGGQGGTNYGYTF. CDR3 coding DNA: TGTGCCAGCGGGGGCCAGGGTGGGACGAACTATGGCTACACCTTC.